This T cell receptor beta chain was found in a study of blood T cells in healthy people across ages. A second PCR of 7 to 11 cycles used a sample-barcoded 5' primer and a J-beta primer mix. Sequencing yielded, for each sample, at least 3 million paired-end reads carrying CDR3. TCRdb re-called the 5' RACE reads through MiXCR, storing one row per CDR3 protein. The sample carries some 1.6 million distinct CDR3 sequences, roughly 32% recorded once. V lost 1 base, J lost 7 bases, and 16 bases lay in between. The CDR3 has 15 amino acids. Each sample had at least 6 million PBMCs isolated. This clonotype was sampled from a woman in her thirties in good health. The sequencing sample was made of blood. This chain uses TRBV12-3 or TRBV12-4 with TRBJ2-5, with a tentative D call TRBD2 (6 bases). The chain's CDR3 is CASSLVGRRVGTQYF. The DNA of the CDR3 is TGTGCCAGCAGTTTAGTGGGGAGGAGGGTTGGGACCCAGTACTTC.